This T cell receptor beta chain originates from a study of cytomegalovirus exposure and HLA in healthy donors. Study-wide points: Immune exposure was documented only through CMV serostatus. With later analysis, a missense DCLRE1C variant became linked to TCR beta V- and J-gene trimming. Cytomegalovirus-associated TCR beta chains were listed, numbering 150 to 200. Later, TCR association rates were found to vary by HLA locus, highest for DRB1 and lowest for HLA-C.

For this clone: Its antigen is as yet unknown.

Researchers ran the PCR with 60 Vbeta and 13 Jbeta primers. Data came from immunoSEQ multiplex PCR; TCRdb stores just in-frame clones and leaves some out. Of 150,000 to 200,000 clones listed, roughly 87% are singletons. V shed 5 bases and J shed 6 bases, with 23 bases lying between them. Germline V gene lookup returns CDR1 LNHDA and CDR2 SQIVND (reference sequence). The CDR3 consists of 17 residues. The chain couples TRBV19 to TRBJ2-1, with D possibly TRBD1 on 6 matching bases. This clonotype was sampled from a man over 45 in good health and CMV-seropositive. The sequencing sample was made of PBMCs. CDR3 sequence (DNA): TGTGCCAGTAGTCCTCCGAAGTTTGGGGGCGTCTTCAATGAGCAGTTCTTC. Residues: CASSPPKFGGVFNEQFF. Variable domain in full (rest from reference TRBV19 and TRBJ2-1): DGGITQSPKYLFRKEGQNVTLSCEQNLNHDAMYWYRQDPGQGLRLIYYSQIVNDFQKGDIAEGYSVSREKKESFPLTVTSAQKNPTAFYLCASSPPKFGGVFNEQFFGPGTRLTVL.